The rows below give T cell receptor beta chains drawn from one sample of a study of blood T cells in healthy people across ages. TCRdb independently ran MiXCR on the 5' RACE reads; one entry per CDR3 protein. The sample gives about 1.5 million distinct CDR3 sequences, roughly two fifths of which show up once; over 3.5% is in the top ten. Specimen: blood. These receptors were collected from a woman in her late teens or twenties in good health. CDR3s include the opening cysteine and the closing phenylalanine or tryptophan. The D gene is left open where the match is weak. Rows give clone size only sometimes, using once, few, many, or a class for an expanded clone.

j_gene | v_gene | abundance | len | d_gene | CDR3nt | CDR3aa
TRBJ1-2 | TRBV6-2/TRBV6-3 | NA | 14 | TRBD1 | TGTGCCTGCAGAACCATGGGACAGAACTATGGCTACACCTTC | CACRTMGQNYGYTF
TRBJ2-5 | TRBV30 | NA | 13 | TRBD1 | TGTGCCGGACAGGGGGTCGGAGAAGAGACCCAGTACTTC | CAGQGVGEETQYF
TRBJ2-2 | TRBV7-2 | NA | 13 | NA | TGTGCCAGCAGCTTTTTTGTGAAGCGGGAGCTGTTTTTT | CASSFFVKRELFF
TRBJ2-3 | TRBV11-2 | many | 15 | NA | TGTGCCAGCAGCTTAATGGGGGGTACCCTAGATACGCAGTATTTT | CASSLMGGTLDTQYF
TRBJ2-6 | TRBV14 | NA | 16 | NA | TGTGCCAGCAGCCTCAGGGCCTTCTCTGGGGCCAACGTCCTGACTTTC | CASSLRAFSGANVLTF
TRBJ2-1 | TRBV6-1 | NA | 11 | NA | TGTGCCAGCAGTGACCCTCTTGAGCAGTTCTTC | CASSDPLEQFF
TRBJ2-7 | TRBV6-2/TRBV6-3 | NA | 18 | TRBD2 | TGTGCCAGCAGGGCCGGGACTAGCGGAGGTTGGAGGAGCGATGAGCAGTACTTC | CASRAGTSGGWRSDEQYF
TRBJ2-1 | TRBV7-6 | NA | 14 | TRBD1 | TGTGCCAGCAGCTCGGCAGGGGGCTTCAATGAGCAGTTCTTC | CASSSAGGFNEQFF
TRBJ1-4 | TRBV20-1 | NA | 14 | TRBD1 | TGCAGTGCTAGGACAGGGCGCACTAATGAAAAACTGTTTTTT | CSARTGRTNEKLFF
TRBJ1-4 | TRBV7-9 | NA | 16 | NA | TGTGCCAGCAGCGGAAGGGGAAGGCTAACTAATGAAAAACTGTTTTTT | CASSGRGRLTNEKLFF
TRBJ2-2 | TRBV7-2 | NA | 14 | NA | TGTGCCAGCAGAAAAACATCGAACACCGGGGAGCTGTTTTTT | CASRKTSNTGELFF
TRBJ2-3 | TRBV10-3 | NA | 13 | NA | TGTGCCATCAGTGAGTCGAATGGTGATACGCAGTATTTT | CAISESNGDTQYF
TRBJ2-5 | TRBV10-3 | few | 14 | NA | TGTGCCATCAGGCTCGGGCTCCGTGACGAGACCCAGTACTTC | CAIRLGLRDETQYF
TRBJ1-6 | TRBV12-3/TRBV12-4 | few | 12 | NA | TGTGCCAGCAGTTCCCCTCCCAATCCCCTCCACTTT | CASSSPPNPLHF
TRBJ2-1 | TRBV18 | NA | 14 | NA | TGTGCCAGCTCAAGATACGGACCTTCCTACGAGCAGTTCTTC | CASSRYGPSYEQFF
TRBJ1-1 | TRBV7-9 | NA | 12 | NA | TGTGCCAGCAGTCAACGACGAGATGAAGCTTTCTTT | CASSQRRDEAFF
TRBJ1-5 | TRBV4-3 | NA | 15 | NA | TGCGCCAGCAGCCAAGAGCTGGAGGGGATGCAGCCCCAGCATTTT | CASSQELEGMQPQHF
TRBJ2-2 | TRBV2 | NA | 15 | NA | TGTGCCAGCAGTGAGACAGCAACCTACACCGGGGAGCTGTTTTTT | CASSETATYTGELFF
TRBJ1-5 | TRBV7-2 | few | 15 | NA | TGTGCCAGCAGCTTCGGTACAGGGAGGGTTCAGCCCCAGCATTTT | CASSFGTGRVQPQHF
TRBJ2-7 | TRBV9 | NA | 13 | NA | TGTGCCAGCAGCAACAGCCTGACCTACGAGCAGTACTTC | CASSNSLTYEQYF
TRBJ1-2 | TRBV11-2 | NA | 17 | TRBD1 | TGTGCCAGCAGCTTCCCAACCGGGACAGGGATTCGTTATGGCTACACCTTC | CASSFPTGTGIRYGYTF
TRBJ1-1 | TRBV2 | NA | 15 | NA | TGTGCCAGCAGTGAGAGCCGGCCGACGAACACTGAAGCTTTCTTT | CASSESRPTNTEAFF
TRBJ1-5 | TRBV6-2/TRBV6-3 | NA | 15 | TRBD1 | TGTGCCAGCAGGGGGACAGGGGTATGCAATCAGCCCCAGCATTTT | CASRGTGVCNQPQHF
TRBJ2-7 | TRBV29-1 | few | 13 | TRBD2 | TGCAGCGTTGGGGGGGGGAGCCCCTACGAGCAGTACTTC | CSVGGGSPYEQYF
TRBJ2-1 | TRBV9 | few | 13 | NA | TGTGCCAGCAGCTCCCGGGTACCCAATGAGCAGTTCTTC | CASSSRVPNEQFF
TRBJ2-7 | TRBV28 | few | 15 | TRBD1 | TGTGCCAGCAGTGTAAGGGACAGGGAGTTCTACGAGCAGTACTTC | CASSVRDREFYEQYF
TRBJ2-5 | TRBV20-1 | many | 13 | NA | TGCAGTGCTAGAGCGGACAAGAAAGAGACCCAGTACTTC | CSARADKKETQYF
TRBJ1-2 | TRBV10-3 | NA | 13 | NA | TGTGCCATCAGCCAGACACCACTCTATGGCTACACCTTC | CAISQTPLYGYTF
TRBJ1-2 | TRBV28 | NA | 13 | NA | TGTGCCAGCACCCGGACGATGAACTATGGCTACACCTTC | CASTRTMNYGYTF
TRBJ2-7 | TRBV29-1 | NA | 13 | TRBD2 | TGCAGCGTTATGAGCGGGATTCCGAACGAGCAGTACTTC | CSVMSGIPNEQYF
TRBJ2-7 | TRBV28 | NA | 18 | TRBD2 | TGTGCCAGCAGATTAGGACTAGCGGGAATCCCTTCCTACAATGAGCAGTACTTC | CASRLGLAGIPSYNEQYF
TRBJ2-3 | TRBV4-2 | many | 15 | TRBD2 | TGTGCCAGCAGCCAACTAGCGGGAGCATCAGATACGCAGTATTTT | CASSQLAGASDTQYF
TRBJ1-4 | TRBV7-9 | NA | 18 | NA | TGTGCCAGCAGCCTCCCCAAGCGGAGTCCAGGGTCTAATGAAAAACTGTTTTTT | CASSLPKRSPGSNEKLFF